This is a list of T cell receptor beta chains from one sample in a study of vaccination and CD4 T cells after COVID-19. TCRdb ran MiXCR on the PCR reads and lists one entry per CDR3 protein. This sample has about 4,600 distinct CDR3 sequences; roughly 60% occur once, and the top ten carry 40% to 50%. No cognate antigen is known for these TCRs. The sample comprised CD4+ T cells from blood, cultured in vitro. The receptors come from a human donor in good health. CDR3s include the opening cysteine and the closing phenylalanine or tryptophan. The D gene is left open where the match is weak. The size of a clone is reported for some rows only, either as once, few or many, or as a class for expanded clones.

cdr3_nt: TGCGCCAGCAGCTTCCGGGACCGATCCGGGGAGCTGTTTTTT
cdr3_aa: CASSFRDRSGELFF
cdr3_length: 14
v_call: TRBV5-1
j_call: TRBJ2-2
clone_size: NA
d_call: NA

cdr3_nt: TGTGCCAGCAGCTTTACGGGACAGACCTACGAGCAGTACTTC
cdr3_aa: CASSFTGQTYEQYF
cdr3_length: 14
v_call: TRBV7-2
j_call: TRBJ2-7
clone_size: few
d_call: TRBD1

cdr3_nt: TGCAGTGCTAGAGATGCATTAGACAGTACAGAGACCCAGTACTTC
cdr3_aa: CSARDALDSTETQYF
cdr3_length: 15
v_call: TRBV20-1
j_call: TRBJ2-5
clone_size: NA
d_call: NA

cdr3_nt: TGTGCCAGCAGCTTAGTCACGGGGGAGACCCAGTACTTC
cdr3_aa: CASSLVTGETQYF
cdr3_length: 13
v_call: TRBV7-2
j_call: TRBJ2-5
clone_size: NA
d_call: NA

cdr3_nt: TGTGCCAGCAGTCAGGCCCGATGGGGCAATCAGCCCCAGCATTTT
cdr3_aa: CASSQARWGNQPQHF
cdr3_length: 15
v_call: TRBV6-1
j_call: TRBJ1-5
clone_size: few
d_call: NA

cdr3_nt: TGTGCCAGCAGCTCCGCTAAGGGGGGGCACAGCTCCTATAATTCACCCCTCCACTTT
cdr3_aa: CASSSAKGGHSSYNSPLHF
cdr3_length: 19
v_call: TRBV7-2
j_call: TRBJ1-6
clone_size: NA
d_call: NA

cdr3_nt: TGTGCCAGCACCTTGGGGCCGGACTCTGGAAACACCATATATTTT
cdr3_aa: CASTLGPDSGNTIYF
cdr3_length: 15
v_call: TRBV6-2/TRBV6-3
j_call: TRBJ1-3
clone_size: few
d_call: NA

cdr3_nt: TGTGCCTGGGGGACAGGCAATCAGCCCCAGCATTTT
cdr3_aa: CAWGTGNQPQHF
cdr3_length: 12
v_call: TRBV30
j_call: TRBJ1-5
clone_size: NA
d_call: TRBD1

cdr3_nt: TGTGCCAGCAGCCGAAGGACAGGGGAAGGCACTGAAGCTTTCTTT
cdr3_aa: CASSRRTGEGTEAFF
cdr3_length: 15
v_call: TRBV7-2
j_call: TRBJ1-1
clone_size: once
d_call: TRBD1

cdr3_nt: TGTGCCAGCAGTGACCACAGGGGTGCGCAGTATTTT
cdr3_aa: CASSDHRGAQYF
cdr3_length: 12
v_call: TRBV6-1
j_call: TRBJ2-3
clone_size: NA
d_call: TRBD1

cdr3_nt: TGTGCCACCAGTGACAGGGGGTTTGGGTCTGAAGCTTTCTTT
cdr3_aa: CATSDRGFGSEAFF
cdr3_length: 14
v_call: TRBV24-1
j_call: TRBJ1-1
clone_size: NA
d_call: TRBD1

cdr3_nt: TGTGCCAGCAGACGGGACAGCCTGAGGTTCCAGCAGTACTTC
cdr3_aa: CASRRDSLRFQQYF
cdr3_length: 14
v_call: TRBV7-9
j_call: TRBJ2-7
clone_size: few
d_call: TRBD1

cdr3_nt: TGTGCCAGCAGCCCAGGGGGTGCCAGCAATCAGCCCCAGCATTTT
cdr3_aa: CASSPGGASNQPQHF
cdr3_length: 15
v_call: TRBV7-2
j_call: TRBJ1-5
clone_size: NA
d_call: TRBD1

cdr3_nt: TGTGCCAGCAAGTGGGACTTACGGGACGAGCAGTACTTC
cdr3_aa: CASKWDLRDEQYF
cdr3_length: 13
v_call: TRBV2
j_call: TRBJ2-7
clone_size: NA
d_call: NA

cdr3_nt: TGTGCCAGCAGTTTCCCCGACAGGGACCTCTATGGCTACACCTTC
cdr3_aa: CASSFPDRDLYGYTF
cdr3_length: 15
v_call: TRBV28
j_call: TRBJ1-2
clone_size: NA
d_call: TRBD1

cdr3_nt: TGTGCCAGCAGCTACCCGGTACCCCAGACAGGGCCGAACACTGAAGCTTTCTTT
cdr3_aa: CASSYPVPQTGPNTEAFF
cdr3_length: 18
v_call: TRBV6-2/TRBV6-3
j_call: TRBJ1-1
clone_size: NA
d_call: TRBD1

cdr3_nt: TGTGCCAGCAGCCCCACCTACGAGCAGTACTTC
cdr3_aa: CASSPTYEQYF
cdr3_length: 11
v_call: TRBV5-8
j_call: TRBJ2-7
clone_size: NA
d_call: NA

cdr3_nt: TGTGCCAGCAGTGTACAGGGTCGGGGAAACTACGAGCAGTACTTC
cdr3_aa: CASSVQGRGNYEQYF
cdr3_length: 15
v_call: TRBV2
j_call: TRBJ2-7
clone_size: NA
d_call: NA

cdr3_nt: TGTGCCACGCAGGGAGTCTACAATGAGCAGTTCTTC
cdr3_aa: CATQGVYNEQFF
cdr3_length: 12
v_call: TRBV10-3
j_call: TRBJ2-1
clone_size: NA
d_call: NA

cdr3_nt: TGTGCCACCAGCAGGGTACTAGCGGGGGGCCCTGACACCGGGGAGCTGTTTTTT
cdr3_aa: CATSRVLAGGPDTGELFF
cdr3_length: 18
v_call: TRBV15
j_call: TRBJ2-2
clone_size: NA
d_call: TRBD2

cdr3_nt: TGTGCCACCAGCAGAGATCAGGGGGCGGGAGCTTTCTTT
cdr3_aa: CATSRDQGAGAFF
cdr3_length: 13
v_call: TRBV15
j_call: TRBJ1-1
clone_size: NA
d_call: TRBD1